This entry lists 14 T cell receptor beta chains sequenced from one sample in a study of beta chain features in type 1 diabetes. Of the isolated RNA, all was reverse transcribed, and so the sequenced material was expressed TCRB transcripts. TCRdb's table, derived via immunoSEQ multiplex PCR, lists solely in-frame clones and lacks some. The table shows over 500,000 clones, with about 16% occurring only once. The sequenced sample consisted of naive CD4+ T cells from blood. The receptor source for this set is a man in his late teens or twenties in good health.

The chain has TRBV10-3 and TRBJ2-1; D is unclear. CDR1 and CDR2 (germline): ENHRY, SYGVKD. CDR3 length equals 15 residues. Trimming took 5 bases from V and 0 from J, leaving 11 bases between them. In nucleotides, the CDR3 is TGTGCCATCAGTACCGGGTCCGGCTCCTACAATGAGCAGTTCTTC. This translates into CAISTGSGSYNEQFF.

This clone appeared a few times. The J gene is TRBJ1-5, the V gene TRBV18, with D possibly matching TRBD1 (5 bases). The CDR3 runs 14 residues. CDR1 is KGHSH, CDR2 LQKENI, per germline. The V gene lost 4 bases and the J gene lost 5 bases, with 12 bases spanning the gap. The CDR3 coding sequence is TGTGCCAGCTCACAGGGGCGGGATCATCAGCCCCAGCATTTT. Translation gives CASSQGRDHQPQHF.

V and J are TRBV12-5 and TRBJ2-1; a weak D match, TRBD2 (5 bases). V was clipped by 0 bases and J by 6 bases, with 18 bases between them. The CDR3 consists of 17 residues. Germline loops: CDR1 LGHNT, CDR2 FRNRAP. As DNA, the CDR3 is TGTGCTAGTGGTTTGGTACTGGGGAGAACCTTCGCCAATGAGCAGTTCTTC. Its translation is CASGLVLGRTFANEQFF. Looking up the rest from reference TRBV12-5 and TRBJ2-1 gives the full variable domain: DARVTQTPRHKVTEMGQEVTMRCQPILGHNTVFWYRQTMMQGLELLAYFRNRAPLDDSGMPKDRFSAEMPDATLATLKIQPSEPRDSAVYFCASGLVLGRTFANEQFFGPGTRLTVL.

The genes are TRBV6-5 and TRBJ1-2; possible D gene TRBD1, 6 bases. Trimming cost V 0 bases and J 8 bases, with 19 bases left between them. The CDR3 runs 16 residues. The germline V gene has CDR1 MNHEY and CDR2 SVGAGI. The CDR3 DNA sequence: TGTGCCAGCAGTTACTCCCAAGGACAGTTTAGGACCGGCTACACCTTC. This codes for CASSYSQGQFRTGYTF.

The rearrangement uses TRBV25-1 and TRBJ2-5; D gene unclear. V was clipped by 3 bases and J by 2 bases, with 10 bases between them. Germline-derived CDR1 and CDR2 are MGHDK and SYGVNS. The CDR3 is made up of 14 amino acids. CDR3 coding DNA: TGTGCCAGCAGTGAGGCTAGGATTCAAGAGACCCAGTACTTC. It translates to CASSEARIQETQYF.

This clone turned up a few times. The gene calls are TRBV7-2 and TRBJ2-1; TRBD1 aligns across 8 bases. This CDR3 has 14 residues. V was clipped by 5 bases and J by 6 bases; unmatched bases: 6. Germline loops: CDR1 SGHTA, CDR2 FQGNSA. For the CDR3, the DNA is TGTGCCAGCAGCACAGACAGGGGACGCAATGAGCAGTTCTTC. Translating gives CASSTDRGRNEQFF.

This clone was seen a handful of times. The V gene is TRBV12-5, the J gene TRBJ2-1; D not resolved. The CDR3 runs to 14 residues. Germline CDR1 is LGHNT and CDR2 is FRNRAP. Trimming took off 5 bases at V and 8 bases at J, with 16 bases between the two ends. The CDR3 protein is CASGVRLGGDEQFF. As DNA, the CDR3 is TGTGCTAGTGGTGTTCGCCTAGGTGGCGATGAGCAGTTCTTC.

Turning to this clone: Distinct nucleotide sequences in the sample also encode this CDR3. The chain joins TRBV2 to TRBJ2-7, with D hard to call. Trimming removed 1 base from V and 4 bases from J, with 5 bases in between. Germline CDR1 SNHLY, CDR2 FYNNEI. This CDR3 has 12 residues. The chain's CDR3 is CASSEGVYEQYF. The CDR3, as DNA: TGTGCCAGCAGTGAAGGGGTGTACGAGCAGTACTTC.

The chain carries TRBV6-5 and TRBJ1-2; D is unresolved. Per germline, CDR1 MNHEY and CDR2 SVGAGI. V gave up 7 bases and J gave up 2 bases, with 5 bases separating them. This CDR3 has 11 residues. CDR3 protein: CASKANYGYTF. The CDR3 DNA reads TGTGCCAGCAAAGCCAACTATGGCTACACCTTC.

This clone has only a few counts. The rearrangement joins TRBV7-2 to TRBJ2-7, with D perhaps matching TRBD2 (6 bases). V was cut by 4 bases and J by 7 bases, with 14 bases left in between. CDR1 is SGHTA and CDR2 is FQGNSA in the germline V gene. The CDR3 has 13 amino acids. CDR3 coding DNA: TGTGCCAGCAGCTCGCGACTAGATAGTGAGCAGTACTTC. It encodes CASSSRLDSEQYF.

The chain links TRBV5-1 to TRBJ2-2, with 9 bases fitting TRBD1. With V trimmed by 2 bases and J by 4 bases, 6 bases remained unmatched. This CDR3 has 16 amino acids. Germline V gene lookup returns CDR1 SGHRS and CDR2 YFSETQ. In DNA, the CDR3 is TGCGCCAGCAGCTTTCGGGACAGGGATGGCACCGGGGAGCTGTTTTTT. It yields the protein CASSFRDRDGTGELFF.

The chain employs TRBV5-6 and TRBJ2-2; no reliable D call. V was pared by 4 bases and J by 3 bases, with 10 bases between. CDR1 and CDR2 from the germline V gene are SGHDT and YYEEEE. This CDR3 contains 14 residues. The CDR3 DNA sequence: TGTGCCAGCAGCCCGTACTTGTACACCGGGGAGCTGTTTTTT. Its translation is CASSPYLYTGELFF.

The chain uses TRBV5-1 and TRBJ1-1; a weak D match, TRBD1 (5 bases). The CDR3 totals 13 residues. The ends were cut back, 3 bases at V and 2 bases at J, with 8 bases in the middle. Germline V gene data show CDR1 as SGHRS and CDR2 as YFSETQ. Written as DNA, the CDR3 is TGCGCCAGCAGCTCAGGGAAAAACACTGAAGCTTTCTTT. Its protein product is CASSSGKNTEAFF.

This clone was detected a few times. The chain joins TRBV7-2 to TRBJ2-1, with 14 positions matching TRBD2. CDR3 size: 15 residues. Per the germline V gene, CDR1 is SGHTA and CDR2 is FQGNSA. Trimming cost V 1 base and J 14 bases; bases outside gene matches: 7. This CDR3 is CASSLGLAGGPRKFF. The CDR3 region has the DNA TGTGCCAGCAGCTTAGGACTAGCGGGGGGGCCGCGGAAGTTCTTC.